Below, one TCR beta chain is given with its context. Its antigen target is currently unknown. The record has no base qualities; no much larger clone is one base away. This record belongs to a study of shared T cell receptors in the human thymus (dated by TCRdb to the early 2020s). As for the study more broadly: The study examined how the human thymus generates shared, self-reactive T-cell receptor alpha chains.

The library was built by means of the immunoSEQ multiplex PCR assay. What TCRdb holds here is the immuneACCESS table cut down to in-frame rearrangements. Part of the clones is not present; checked against another copy, under half of the missing clones reflect an unresolved V gene, and the others are unexplained. The sample table records fewer than 700,000 clones; 88% of these occur just once. Approximately 0.01% of the sample belongs to the ten largest clones. From the cysteine up to the phenylalanine, the CDR3 has a length of 11 residues. The only DNA kept is the CDR3, 33 bases in frame from the first base. Sequences DFQATT (CDR1) and SNEGSKA (CDR2) are obtained from the germline V gene (reference sequence). The same sample was also used in a study of human thymus T cells. The second paper states: Donors were immunologically healthy infants undergoing open corrective cardiac surgery for congenital heart defects in Finland. The thymus tissue came from surgical resects taken out during corrective cardiac surgery. Both the thymic and the peripheral blood repertoires appeared to show biased V and J gene segment usage. The related research found that thymic TCR repertoires overlapped highly between unrelated individuals. The study used roughly 8 infant thymus samples plus four related peripheral blood samples to characterize TCR alpha and beta repertoires. The infant donors were about 7 to 250 days old, and the cohort included six males and a couple of females. After being mechanically released from the tissue, thymocytes were kept at -70 degrees C in pellets of roughly 9.5-31 million cells. A QIAsymphony instrument was used to extract genomic DNA from the frozen cell pellets. TCRB and TCRAD loci were amplified from a standardized quantity of quality-controlled genomic DNA using the immunoSEQ multiplex PCR assay. The amplicons covered the V(D)J region and were long enough to include the CDR3 and to identify the V and J genes. Amplicon sequencing was performed on an Illumina platform through the commercial immunoSEQ service. Primer bias and sequencing errors were corrected as previously described, and TCRAD and TCRB definitions were based on the IMGT database. Repertoires were analysed with immunoSEQ Analyzer 3.0 and VDJTools, covering basic statistics, V/J segment usage, diversity estimates, rarefaction and pairwise overlap. Diversity was estimated with Chao1, ChaoE, Efron-Thisted, Shannon and inverse Simpson indices, and also on datasets down-sampled to the smallest sample. Repertoire overlap was determined by strict matching of CDR3 nucleotide sequence, V gene and J gene, and Jaccard-based multidimensional scaling clustering was applied. On average, roughly 890,000 unique TCRB clonotypes were obtained from thymus samples, compared with about 86,000 from blood samples.

The sequence derives from a boy younger than two with a congenital heart defect. Donor details come from another sample of the same person, matched by shared clones. The sequenced material came from thymocytes. The rearrangement joined TRBV20-1 to TRBJ2-7; D gene: possibly TRBD1, on 5 matching bases. The sequence in DNA is TGCAGCTGCGCAGGGTGTGACGAGCAGTACTTC. The translation is CSCAGCDEQYF.